This T cell receptor (beta chain) was identified during a study of T cell changes during pregnancy in multiple sclerosis. This CDR3 has 14 amino acids. CDR1 is KGHSH, CDR2 LQKENI, per germline. V was shortened by 3 bases and J by 7 bases, with 13 bases between the two germline ends. TCRdb's copy holds only in-frame clones and misses some; the assay was immunoSEQ multiplex PCR. The table shows about 59,000 clones, with about 90% occurring only once. The chain links TRBV18 to TRBJ1-5; no reliable D call. The specimen was peripheral blood, collected in the second trimester of pregnancy. The TCR comes from a female donor in good health, enrolled as a control in a pregnancy study. The DNA for the CDR3 is TGTGCCAGCTCACCGGGGAGGGCGGGGCAGCCCCAGCATTTT. This sequence encodes CASSPGRAGQPQHF.